The 8 T cell receptor beta chains listed next were all sequenced from one sample in a study of shared clonotypes between healthy human individuals. CD8 cells classed as naive were CD45RO-negative and positively selected for CCR7, excluding terminally differentiated effector memory CD45RA+ cells. The protocol was immunoSEQ multiplex PCR, while the TCRdb copy is restricted to in-frame clones and leaves out a portion. The table includes roughly 590,000 clones, roughly 95% detected once. The sample comprised naive CD8+ T cells sorted from blood. Source of these receptors: a woman in her thirties in good health.

The rearrangement uses TRBV28 and TRBJ1-1, with 7 positions matching TRBD1. The CDR3 is 13 residues long. The germline V gene has CDR1 MDHEN and CDR2 SYDVKM. V was pared by 10 bases and J by 0 bases, with 5 bases of the junction left unmatched. The CDR3 DNA is TGTGCCACCACAGGGGAACTGAACACTGAAGCTTTCTTT. Amino acid sequence: CATTGELNTEAFF.

The chain employs TRBV4-1 and TRBJ2-3; D ambiguous. V lost 0 bases to trimming and J lost 6 bases, with 7 bases between them. This CDR3 contains 13 residues. Germline lookup yields CDR1 MGHRA and CDR2 YSYEKL. The CDR3 DNA reads as TGCGCCAGCAGCCAAGAGGAAGGGGATACGCAGTATTTT. Encoded protein: CASSQEEGDTQYF.

J is TRBJ2-1 and V is TRBV19; TRBD2 might be the D (6 bases). Trimming took 3 bases from V and 2 from J, leaving 14 bases between them. CDR3 size: 16 residues. Germline V lookup: CDR1 LNHDA, CDR2 SQIVND (reference sequence). The CDR3 DNA reads TGTGCCAGTAGTATCACTCTAGCGACCACCTACAATGAGCAGTTCTTC. It codes for CASSITLATTYNEQFF. Based on the CDR3 plus reference TRBV19 and TRBJ2-1, the full variable domain is DGGITQSPKYLFRKEGQNVTLSCEQNLNHDAMYWYRQDPGQGLRLIYYSQIVNDFQKGDIAEGYSVSREKKESFPLTVTSAQKNPTAFYLCASSITLATTYNEQFFGPGTRLTVL.

The DNA of the CDR3 is TGTGCCAGCAGAGGAGTGGGTTTTTACGAGCAGTACTTC. It specifies CASRGVGFYEQYF. The rearrangement links TRBV7-2 to TRBJ2-7; D is undetermined. Trimming removed 6 bases at V and 4 bases at J, with 13 bases between. This CDR3 has 13 residues. The germline V gene has CDR1 SGHTA and CDR2 FQGNSA.

The chain links TRBV10-3 to TRBJ2-5, with 7 bases aligning to TRBD1. CDR1 and CDR2 (germline): ENHRY, SYGVKD. V was pared by 0 bases and J by 5 bases, with 3 bases of the junction left unmatched. There are 14 residues in the CDR3. The CDR3 spells CAISESRGPETQYF. CDR3 in DNA: TGTGCCATCAGTGAGTCGAGGGGGCCTGAGACCCAGTACTTC.

This clone was seen just once. The rearrangement joins TRBV28 to TRBJ2-7, with 7 bases lining up with TRBD1. Germline-derived CDR1 and CDR2 are MDHEN and SYDVKM. CDR3 length: 15 amino acids. Germline trimming cut 8 bases from V and 3 bases from J; bases unmatched to any gene: 13. CDR3 DNA sequence: TGTGCCAGCCGAGAGCTAGGGGGCGCGGGCTACGAGCAGTACTTC. It is translated as CASRELGGAGYEQYF.

The chain joins TRBV28 to TRBJ2-3, with D perhaps matching TRBD2 (9 bases). CDR3 length: 20 residues. V lost 3 bases to trimming and J lost 4 bases, with 29 bases between them. Germline CDR1 MDHEN, CDR2 SYDVKM. CDR3 amino acids: CASSFLHQGAETSGPDTQYF. CDR3 DNA sequence: TGTGCCAGCAGTTTTTTACATCAGGGGGCCGAGACTAGCGGCCCAGATACGCAGTATTTT.

The chain joins TRBV5-1 to TRBJ2-3; TRBD1 matches at 9 bases. The germline CDR1 and CDR2 sequences are SGHRS and YFSETQ. V shed 4 bases, J shed 7 bases, and the junction held 7 bases outside the gene matches. The CDR3 is made up of 14 amino acids. In DNA form, the CDR3 reads TGCGCCAGCAGCCAGGGACAGGGAAGAAATACGCAGTATTTT. Translating it yields CASSQGQGRNTQYF.